The 20 T cell receptor beta chains in this list originate from one sample, sequenced in a study of T cells in Graves' hyperthyroidism and ophthalmopathy. Amplification yielded TCR beta CDR3 regions, with RNA transcripts as the source. First-round RT-PCR targeting the TCR CDR3 was performed with the HTBI primer set. TCRdb independently ran MiXCR on the multiplex PCR reads; one entry per CDR3 protein. Of some 560,000 distinct CDR3 sequences in the sample, 15% to 18% were seen once. Sequenced input: blood. The receptors derive from a woman under 40 with Graves' hyperthyroidism.

This clonotype was counted only a few times. The chain is built from TRBV19 and TRBJ2-2; D is perhaps TRBD1 or TRBD2 (6 bases each). The V end lost 7 bases, the J end lost 5 bases, and 14 bases lay between the germline ends. The CDR3 sequence is 14 residues long. Germline lookup yields CDR1 LNHDA and CDR2 SQIVND (reference sequence). CDR3 nucleotides: TGTGCCAGTATCGGGGGACAACGTACCGGGGAGCTGTTTTTT. Translation gives CASIGGQRTGELFF.

This clonotype was detected ten times or more. J is TRBJ2-1 and V is TRBV3-1; TRBD2 might be the D (6 bases). Germline V gene data show CDR1 as LGHDT and CDR2 as YNNKEL (reference sequence). CDR3 length: 14 residues. V was shortened by 1 base and J by 12 bases, with 16 bases between the two germline ends. CDR3 loop: CASSQGSPGLTQFF. The CDR3 region has the DNA TGTGCCAGCAGCCAAGGGTCTCCGGGACTCACGCAGTTCTTC.

The chain uses TRBV18 and TRBJ1-6; 7 positions match TRBD1. The CDR3 contains 17 residues. CDR1 and CDR2 (germline): KGHSH, LQKENI. The V and J ends lost 3 bases and 10 bases, in that order; junction bases with no gene match: 15. CDR3 bases: TGTGCCAGCTCACCCCAACCGACAGGGACAATTTACTCACCCCTCCACTTT. Protein: CASSPQPTGTIYSPLHF. The whole variable domain, filled in from reference TRBV18 and TRBJ1-6, reads NAGVMQNPRHLVRRRGQEARLRCSPMKGHSHVYWYRQLPEEGLKFMVYLQKENIIDESGMPKERFSAEFPKEGPSILRIQQVVRGDSAAYFCASSPQPTGTIYSPLHFGNGTRLTVT.

This clonotype was observed a handful of times. A clone one base away is much larger, so this may be a read error. Lacking the conserved final phenylalanine or tryptophan, this CDR3 likely reflects a read error. The chain links TRBV12-3 or TRBV12-4 to TRBJ1-5; tentatively, D is TRBD1 (6 bases). This CDR3 has 14 amino acids. V was trimmed by 6 bases and J by 7 bases, leaving 16 bases between them. The CDR3 sequence is CASSLDQGFQPQHL. CDR3 sequence (DNA): TGTGCCAGCAGCCTAGACCAGGGGTTCCAGCCCCAGCATCTT.

The V and J genes are TRBV6-2 or TRBV6-3 and TRBJ2-1; TRBD2 matches 8 bases. There are 13 residues in the CDR3. Looked up from germline, CDR1 is MNHEY and CDR2 is SVGEGT. V lost 8 bases and J lost 9; bases outside the gene matches: 9. The CDR3 sequence: CASCSGGPGEQFF. In DNA form, the CDR3 reads TGTGCCAGCTGCTCGGGAGGGCCTGGTGAGCAGTTCTTC.

V usage is TRBV20-1 and J usage is TRBJ2-1; TRBD2 agrees at 10 bases. Germline trimming cut 0 bases from V and 2 bases from J; bases unmatched to any gene: 4. The CDR3 is made up of 16 amino acids. CDR1 and CDR2 from the germline V gene are DFQATT and SNEGSKA (reference sequence). The CDR3, as DNA: TGCAGTGCTAGAGATTTACTAGCGGGGACCTACAATGAGCAGTTCTTC. This codes for CSARDLLAGTYNEQFF.

This clonotype has only a few counts. The rearrangement joins TRBV6-2 or TRBV6-3 to TRBJ1-2, with 9 bases aligning to TRBD1. Germline CDR1 is MNHEY and CDR2 is SVGEGT. The junction had 15 bases not matched to a gene; V was cut back by 6 bases and J by 4 bases. This CDR3 has 17 residues. The CDR3 bases are TGTGCCAGCAGCAGCCGGGACAGGGAACCCTTTGGCTATGGCTACACCTTC. The encoded protein is CASSSRDREPFGYGYTF.

Turning to this clonotype: This sequence may be a read error, since a much larger clone differs from it by one base. Given the absence of the conserved phenylalanine or tryptophan at the CDR3 end, a read error is likely. The genes are TRBV20-1 and TRBJ2-7; TRBD2 matches at 7 bases. The CDR3 is 14 residues long. Per the germline V gene, CDR1 is DFQATT and CDR2 is SNEGSKA (reference sequence). The V gene end was trimmed by 1 base and the J gene end by 3 bases; junction bases not matched to a gene: 6. CDR3 coding DNA: TGCAGTGCTAGAGTGAGCGGGAATTACTACGAGCAGTACCTC. Translation: CSARVSGNYYEQYL.

This clonotype has at least ten counts. The genes are TRBV12-3 or TRBV12-4 and TRBJ1-2; D might be TRBD1 (5 bases). Trimming stripped 7 bases from V and 2 bases from J, with 14 bases between. The CDR3 contains 14 residues. CDR3 sequence (DNA): TGTGCCAGCACCGATACCCAGGGCAACTATGGCTACACCTTC. Translating it yields CASTDTQGNYGYTF.

The chain recombines TRBV4-1 with TRBJ2-7, with D perhaps TRBD1 (6 bases). The CDR3 runs to 16 residues. V dropped 0 bases and J dropped 4 bases, with 16 bases sitting between them. CDR1 and CDR2 from the germline V gene are MGHRA and YSYEKL. Written as DNA, the CDR3 is TGCGCCAGCAGCCAAGATCAGGGCACCACAGGGTACGAGCAGTACTTC. Translated: CASSQDQGTTGYEQYF.

This clonotype was detected a few times. The CDR3 reads CASRPVSSGSGNTIYF. CDR3 nucleotides: TGCGCCAGCAGACCCGTTTCCTCCGGCTCTGGAAACACCATATATTTT. V and J are TRBV5-1 and TRBJ1-3; no reliable D call. Germline CDR1 SGHRS, CDR2 YFSETQ. With 5 bases removed from V and 0 bases from J, the gap between germline ends came to 15 bases. The CDR3 consists of 16 residues.

A note on this clonotype: A read error may be the cause here, since a much bigger clone is one base away. V gene TRBV10-3 combines with J gene TRBJ2-7; the D is unclear. V was cut by 2 bases and J by 5 bases, with 4 bases left in between. Germline V CDR1 and CDR2: ENHRY, SYGVKD. This CDR3 is built from 11 residues. The CDR3 loop is CAISEEDEQYF. CDR3 in DNA: TGTGCCATCAGTGAGGAGGACGAGCAGTACTTC.

The table lists this clonotype with many counts. The chain joins TRBV12-3 or TRBV12-4 to TRBJ2-1, with D uncertain. This CDR3 contains 12 residues. V lost 2 bases and J lost 6, with 5 bases in between. CDR3 in amino acids: CASSLWGNEQFF. As DNA, the CDR3 is TGTGCCAGCAGTTTATGGGGCAATGAGCAGTTCTTC.

This chain joins TRBV15 and TRBJ2-1; TRBD2 matches 7 bases. The V and J ends lost 1 base and 10 bases, in that order; junction bases with no gene match: 10. Germline CDR1 and CDR2: LNHNV and YYDKDF (reference sequence). CDR3 size: 15 residues. CDR3 sequence: CATSRAGLAGREQFF. DNA for the CDR3: TGTGCCACCAGCAGAGCCGGGTTAGCGGGTCGGGAGCAGTTCTTC. Full variable domain (outside the CDR3, taken from reference TRBV15 and TRBJ2-1): DAMVIQNPRYQVTQFGKPVTLSCSQTLNHNVMYWYQQKSSQAPKLLFHYYDKDFNNEADTPDNFQSRRPNTSFCFLDIRSPGLGDTAMYLCATSRAGLAGREQFFGPGTRLTVL.

In this sample, this clonotype turned up a few times. V gene TRBV20-1 combines with J gene TRBJ2-1; perhaps TRBD2 as D (5 bases). V lost 1 base, J lost 3 bases, and 10 bases lay in between. Germline V gene sequence: CDR1 DFQATT, CDR2 SNEGSKA (reference sequence). This CDR3 has 14 amino acids. This CDR3 is CSARGWTRYNEQFF. CDR3 coding DNA: TGCAGTGCTAGAGGATGGACTCGCTACAATGAGCAGTTCTTC.

The table lists this clonotype with many counts. This chain links TRBV6-1 with TRBJ2-1; 9 nucleotides align to TRBD2. V gave up 1 base and J gave up 0 bases; unmatched junction bases: 10. CDR1 and CDR2 (germline): MNHNS, SASEGT. The CDR3 consists of 19 residues. The CDR3 DNA reads TGTGCCAGCAGTGAAGTTTGGACTAGCGCGGTGTTCTCCTACAATGAGCAGTTCTTC. Protein sequence: CASSEVWTSAVFSYNEQFF.

This clonotype was counted a few times. The chain carries TRBV12-3 or TRBV12-4 and TRBJ1-6, with D possibly being TRBD1 (5 bases). V was pared by 4 bases and J by 9 bases, with 16 bases between. This CDR3 has 15 residues. The CDR3 reads CASSSGPSRASPLHF. CDR3 nucleotides: TGTGCCAGCAGTTCCGGCCCCTCCAGGGCTTCACCCCTCCACTTT.

This clonotype was recorded at least ten times. The V and J genes are TRBV12-3 or TRBV12-4 and TRBJ2-3; TRBD2 matches at 11 bases. V shed 7 bases, J shed 2 bases, and the junction held 11 bases outside the gene matches. This CDR3 comprises 17 residues. CDR3 sequence: CASTRPGLADHTDTQYF. CDR3 nucleotide sequence: TGTGCCAGCACCCGTCCGGGACTAGCGGACCACACAGATACGCAGTATTTT.

This clonotype was recorded a few times. The chain couples TRBV20-1 to TRBJ2-7, with D perhaps matching TRBD2 (5 bases). Germline V gene data show CDR1 as DFQATT and CDR2 as SNEGSKA (reference sequence). Trimming took off 2 bases at V and 4 bases at J, with 27 bases between the two ends. The CDR3 consists of 18 residues. The CDR3 DNA reads as TGCAGTGCTAGAATAGTCGGTCTTTCGGGATGGGTGGGTTACGAGCAGTACTTC. It codes for CSARIVGLSGWVGYEQYF.

The chain carries TRBV5-1 and TRBJ2-5, with D possibly being TRBD1 (6 bases). Trimming removed 4 bases at V and 5 bases at J, with 12 bases between. From germline, CDR1 is SGHRS and CDR2 YFSETQ. The CDR3 length is 13 residues. The CDR3 nucleotides are TGCGCCAGCAGCGACAGGAGTCGGGAGACCCAGTACTTC. Residues: CASSDRSRETQYF.